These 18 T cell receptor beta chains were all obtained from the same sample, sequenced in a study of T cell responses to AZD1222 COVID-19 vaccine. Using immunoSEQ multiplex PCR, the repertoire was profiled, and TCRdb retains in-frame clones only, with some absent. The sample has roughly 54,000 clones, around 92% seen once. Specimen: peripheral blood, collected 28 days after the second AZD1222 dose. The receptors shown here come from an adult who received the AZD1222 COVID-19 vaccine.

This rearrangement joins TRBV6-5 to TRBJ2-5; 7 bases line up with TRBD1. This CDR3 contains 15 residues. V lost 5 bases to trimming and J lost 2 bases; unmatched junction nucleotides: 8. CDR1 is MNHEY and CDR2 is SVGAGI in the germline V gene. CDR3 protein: CASSIHTGQQETQYF. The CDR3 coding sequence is TGTGCCAGCAGTATTCACACGGGACAGCAAGAGACCCAGTACTTC.

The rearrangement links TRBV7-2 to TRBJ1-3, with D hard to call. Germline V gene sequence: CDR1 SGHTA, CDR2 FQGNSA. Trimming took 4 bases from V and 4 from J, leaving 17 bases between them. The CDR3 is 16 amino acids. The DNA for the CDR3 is TGTGCCAGCAGCTCTATCTATGGGTCGGAAGGAAACACCATATATTTT. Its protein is CASSSIYGSEGNTIYF.

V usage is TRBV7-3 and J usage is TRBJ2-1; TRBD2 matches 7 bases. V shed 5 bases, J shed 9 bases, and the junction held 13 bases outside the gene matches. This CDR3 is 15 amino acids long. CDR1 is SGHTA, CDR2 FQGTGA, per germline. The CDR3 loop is CASSPLAGEYGEQFF. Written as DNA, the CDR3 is TGTGCCAGCAGCCCCCTCGCGGGAGAGTATGGTGAGCAGTTCTTC.

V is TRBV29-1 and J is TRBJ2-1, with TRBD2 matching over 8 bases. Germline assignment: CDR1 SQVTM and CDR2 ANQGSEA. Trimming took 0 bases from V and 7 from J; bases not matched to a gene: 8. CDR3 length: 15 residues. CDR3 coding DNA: TGCAGCGTTGAAGAAGGTCGGGGGGGAGTAAATGAGCAGTTCTTC. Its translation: CSVEEGRGGVNEQFF.

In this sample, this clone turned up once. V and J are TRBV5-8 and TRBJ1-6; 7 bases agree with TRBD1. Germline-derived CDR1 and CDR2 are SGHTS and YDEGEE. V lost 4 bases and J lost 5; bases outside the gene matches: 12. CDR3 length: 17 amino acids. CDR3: CASSVSRDSYHNSPLHF. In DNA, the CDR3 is TGTGCCAGCAGCGTGTCAAGGGACAGCTACCATAATTCACCCCTCCACTTT.

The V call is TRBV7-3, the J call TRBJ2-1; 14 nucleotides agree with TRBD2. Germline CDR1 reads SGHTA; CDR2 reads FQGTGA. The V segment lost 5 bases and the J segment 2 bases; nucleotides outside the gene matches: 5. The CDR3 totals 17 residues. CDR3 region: CASSPSGLAGAYNEQFF. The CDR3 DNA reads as TGTGCCAGCAGCCCCTCGGGACTAGCGGGAGCCTACAATGAGCAGTTCTTC. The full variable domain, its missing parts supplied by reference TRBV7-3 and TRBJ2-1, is GAGVSQTPSNKVTEKGKYVELRCDPISGHTALYWYRQSLGQGPEFLIYFQGTGAADDSGLPNDRFFAVRPEGSVSTLKIQRTERGDSAVYLCASSPSGLAGAYNEQFFGPGTRLTVL.

The CDR3 nucleotides are TGTGCCAGCTGCCGGGGGGACTCTGGAAACACCATATATTTT. It encodes CASCRGDSGNTIYF. The rearrangement links TRBV2 to TRBJ1-3; a possible D gene is TRBD1 (5 bases). The CDR3 covers 14 residues. V was cut by 8 bases and J by 0 bases, with 11 bases left in between. The germline V gene encodes CDR1 SNHLY and CDR2 FYNNEI.

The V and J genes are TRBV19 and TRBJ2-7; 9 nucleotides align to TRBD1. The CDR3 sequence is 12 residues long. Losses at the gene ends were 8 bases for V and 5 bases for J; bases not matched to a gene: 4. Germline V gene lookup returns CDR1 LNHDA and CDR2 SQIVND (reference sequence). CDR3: CASQDRGHEQYF. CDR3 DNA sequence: TGTGCCAGTCAGGACAGGGGCCACGAGCAGTACTTC.

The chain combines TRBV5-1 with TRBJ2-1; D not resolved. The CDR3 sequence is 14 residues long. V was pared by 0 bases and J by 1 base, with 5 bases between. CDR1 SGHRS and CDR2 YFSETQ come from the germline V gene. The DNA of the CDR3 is TGCGCCAGCAGCTTGGCCGTGTCCTACAATGAGCAGTTCTTC. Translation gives CASSLAVSYNEQFF. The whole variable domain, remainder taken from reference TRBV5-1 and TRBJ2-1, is KAGVTQTPRYLIKTRGQQVTLSCSPISGHRSVSWYQQTPGQGLQFLFEYFSETQRNKGNFPGRFSGRQFSNSRSEMNVSTLELGDSALYLCASSLAVSYNEQFFGPGTRLTVL.

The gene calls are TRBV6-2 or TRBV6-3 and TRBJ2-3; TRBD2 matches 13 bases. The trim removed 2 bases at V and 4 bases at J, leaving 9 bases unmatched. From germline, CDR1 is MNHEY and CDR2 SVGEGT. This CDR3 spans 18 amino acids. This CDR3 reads CASSYVGLAGLHADTQYF. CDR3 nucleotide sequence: TGTGCCAGCAGTTACGTGGGACTAGCGGGGTTGCACGCAGATACGCAGTATTTT.

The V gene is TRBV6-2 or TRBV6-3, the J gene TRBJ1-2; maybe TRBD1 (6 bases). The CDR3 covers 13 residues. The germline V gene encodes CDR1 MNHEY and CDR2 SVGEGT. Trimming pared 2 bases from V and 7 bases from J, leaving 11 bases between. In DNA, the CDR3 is TGTGCCAGCAGTTACCCGGTGACAGGTGGCTACACCTTC. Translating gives CASSYPVTGGYTF.

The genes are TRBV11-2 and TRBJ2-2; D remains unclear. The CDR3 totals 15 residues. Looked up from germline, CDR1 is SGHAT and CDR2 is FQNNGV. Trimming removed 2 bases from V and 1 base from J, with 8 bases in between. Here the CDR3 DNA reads TGTGCCAGCAGCTTAAGAACCCTGAACACCGGGGAGCTGTTTTTT. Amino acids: CASSLRTLNTGELFF.

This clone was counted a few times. CDR3 nucleotide sequence: TGTGCCAGCAAGGGGAACACAGATACGCAGTATTTT. It is translated as CASKGNTDTQYF. The chain has TRBV3-1 (or the pseudogene TRBV3-2) and TRBJ2-3, with a weak D call TRBD1 (5 bases). Trimming cost V 7 bases and J 2 bases, with 7 bases left between them. Per germline, CDR1 LGHDT and CDR2 YNNKEL (reference sequence). This CDR3 region has 12 residues.

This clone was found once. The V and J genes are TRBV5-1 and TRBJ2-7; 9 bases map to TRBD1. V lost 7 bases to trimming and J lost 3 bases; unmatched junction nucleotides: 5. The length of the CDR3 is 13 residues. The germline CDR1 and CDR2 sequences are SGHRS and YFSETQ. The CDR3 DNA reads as TGCGCCAGCCGGCGGGGACAGGGCTACGAGCAGTACTTC. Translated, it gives CASRRGQGYEQYF.

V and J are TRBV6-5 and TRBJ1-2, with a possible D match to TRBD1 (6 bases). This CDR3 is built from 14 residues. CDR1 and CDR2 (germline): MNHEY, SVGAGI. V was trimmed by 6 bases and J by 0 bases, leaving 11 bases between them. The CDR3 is CASRPGTTNYGYTF. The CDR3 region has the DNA TGTGCCAGCAGGCCCGGGACAACTAACTATGGCTACACCTTC.

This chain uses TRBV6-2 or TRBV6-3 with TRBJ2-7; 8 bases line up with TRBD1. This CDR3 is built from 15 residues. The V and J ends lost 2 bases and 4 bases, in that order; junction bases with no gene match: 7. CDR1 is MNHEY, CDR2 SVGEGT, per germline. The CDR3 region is CASSYGQGARYEQYF. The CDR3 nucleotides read TGTGCCAGCAGTTACGGGCAGGGGGCGAGATACGAGCAGTACTTC.

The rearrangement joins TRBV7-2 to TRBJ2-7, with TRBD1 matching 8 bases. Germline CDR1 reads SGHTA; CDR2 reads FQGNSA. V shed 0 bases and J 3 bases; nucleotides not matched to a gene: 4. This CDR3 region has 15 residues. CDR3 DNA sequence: TGTGCCAGCAGCTTAGCCCGACAGGGGAACTACGAGCAGTACTTC. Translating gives CASSLARQGNYEQYF.

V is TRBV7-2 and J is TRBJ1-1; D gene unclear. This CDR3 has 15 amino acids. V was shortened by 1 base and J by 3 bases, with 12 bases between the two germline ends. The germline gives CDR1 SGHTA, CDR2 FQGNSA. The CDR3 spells CASSLVPSRDTEAFF. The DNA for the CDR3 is TGTGCCAGCAGCTTAGTCCCCTCCCGGGACACTGAAGCTTTCTTT.